Listed below are T cell receptor beta chains from one sample, sequenced in a study of blood T cell repertoires in COVID-19. Measured with immunoSEQ multiplex PCR; TCRdb has only the in-frame clones, and not every one. The data show about 140,000 clones, 80% to 85% seen once. Sequenced material: peripheral blood. Every receptor here comes from a woman aged 55-75 years with acute or convalescent COVID-19. The CDR3 runs from the conserved cysteine through the conserved F or W. Fields, in order: CDR3 length, D gene, clone size, J gene, V gene, CDR3 DNA, CDR3 protein. D genes are given only for firm matches. Clone size is not always given. Where it is, it says once, few, many or a class for expanded clones.

>16|NA|NA|TRBJ1-2|TRBV4-1
TGCGCCAGCAGCCAAGAAACCACAGGGTTTCACTATGGCTACACCTTC
CASSQETTGFHYGYTF
>10|NA|NA|TRBJ2-1|TRBV5-1
TGCGCCAGCAGTGAGGGTGAGCAGTTCTTC
CASSEGEQFF
>14|NA|NA|TRBJ2-5|TRBV28
TGTGCCAGCAGTTTAGGTGGCATCAAAGAGACCCAGTACTTC
CASSLGGIKETQYF
>16|TRBD2|once|TRBJ2-1|TRBV29-1
TGCAGCGTTGAAAGTGTAAGGACTAGCGCTTACAATGAGCAGTTCTTC
CSVESVRTSAYNEQFF
>12|TRBD1|NA|TRBJ1-1|TRBV29-1
TGCAGCGTTAACAGGGGGCGCGCTGAAGCTTTCTTT
CSVNRGRAEAFF
>21|TRBD2|NA|TRBJ2-5|TRBV5-1
TGCGCCAGCAGCCCGGCGTGGGGGCTAGCGGGAGGGTCGGGGCACCAAGAGACCCAGTACTTC
CASSPAWGLAGGSGHQETQYF
>13|NA|NA|TRBJ2-7|TRBV2
TGTGCCAGCAGTGGCGAGGTCAACTACGAGCAGTACTTC
CASSGEVNYEQYF
>14|NA|NA|TRBJ2-3|TRBV27
TGTGCCAGCAGTTTAAAGAGGCTGGGAGATACGCAGTATTTT
CASSLKRLGDTQYF
>13|TRBD2|NA|TRBJ2-1|TRBV11-3
TGTGCCAGCAGTCCGACTAGCTACGGTGAGCAGTTCTTC
CASSPTSYGEQFF
>16|NA|NA|TRBJ2-3|TRBV7-9
TGTGCCAGCAGCTTAGAGGGCAGGGTAGGACCGGATACGCAGTATTTT
CASSLEGRVGPDTQYF
>14|NA|NA|TRBJ1-6|TRBV5-1
TGCGCCAGCAGCCCAGGGTTGGAGAATTCACCCCTCCACTTT
CASSPGLENSPLHF
>15|NA|NA|TRBJ2-6|TRBV27
TGTGCCAGCAGTCTGCGGGGACCCGGGGCCAACGTCCTGACTTTC
CASSLRGPGANVLTF
>15|NA|NA|TRBJ2-6|TRBV7-3
TGTGCCAGCAGTGCGCAGGGTTCTGGGGCCAACGTCCTGACTTTC
CASSAQGSGANVLTF
>14|TRBD1|NA|TRBJ1-5|TRBV7-4
TGTGCCAGCACCGCGACAGGGGGGAATCAGCCCCAGCATTTT
CASTATGGNQPQHF
>16|TRBD2|NA|TRBJ2-5|TRBV5-4
TGTGCCAGCAGCCTCGGACTAGCGGGAGGGCAAGAGACCCAGTACTTC
CASSLGLAGGQETQYF
>13|NA|few|TRBJ2-7|TRBV10-3
TGTGCCATCAGTGAAAAGCGGACCAACGAGCAGTACTTC
CAISEKRTNEQYF
>13|NA|few|TRBJ1-2|TRBV27
TGTGCCAGCAGTTTATCGGGCAACTATGGCTACACCTTC
CASSLSGNYGYTF
>14|NA|NA|TRBJ1-1|TRBV5-1
TGCGCCAGCAGCTTGCAGCAGGCCGCCACTGAAGCTTTCTTT
CASSLQQAATEAFF
>13|NA|NA|TRBJ2-3|TRBV27
TGTGCCAGCAGTTTCTCCCGACAGAATACGCAGTATTTT
CASSFSRQNTQYF
>18|NA|NA|TRBJ1-4|TRBV7-9
TGTGCCAGCAGCTTGAGGGGAGGAGGTCCGTTGACTAATGAAAAACTGTTTTTT
CASSLRGGGPLTNEKLFF
>16|TRBD1|NA|TRBJ1-1|TRBV2
TGTGCCAGCAACCTGCTTATTACAGGGGTCCGCACTGAAGCTTTCTTT
CASNLLITGVRTEAFF
>14|TRBD2|NA|TRBJ2-3|TRBV3-1/TRBV3-2
TGTGCCAGCAGCCACGGACTAGCGGGAGATACGCAGTATTTT
CASSHGLAGDTQYF
>15|TRBD2|NA|TRBJ2-3|TRBV6-2/TRBV6-3
TGTGCCAGCAGTTATACTAGCGGGAGCTTGGATACGCAGTATTTT
CASSYTSGSLDTQYF
>15|NA|NA|TRBJ2-3|TRBV19
TGTGCCAGTAGCCTCCCCGGGTGGGGGCCAGATACGCAGTATTTT
CASSLPGWGPDTQYF
>14|TRBD1|NA|TRBJ2-7|TRBV18
TGTGCCAGCTCACCAGGGACAGGGCGTTACGAGCAGTACTTC
CASSPGTGRYEQYF
>15|NA|NA|TRBJ1-5|TRBV12-1
TGTGCCAGCAGCTTTGCGGGCAGGCAACATCAGCCCCAGCATTTT
CASSFAGRQHQPQHF
>13|NA|NA|TRBJ1-2|TRBV6-5
TGTGCCAGCAGTCTCCACGGGAACTATGGCTACACCTTC
CASSLHGNYGYTF
>18|TRBD1|NA|TRBJ1-6|TRBV28
TGTGCCAGCAGTTCAGGGGCGACAGGGGTCAACTATAATTCACCCCTCCACTTT
CASSSGATGVNYNSPLHF
>14|NA|few|TRBJ1-1|TRBV10-3
TGTGCCATCAGCAGAGGGGGAAGGAACACTGAAGCTTTCTTT
CAISRGGRNTEAFF
>13|TRBD1|once|TRBJ1-1|TRBV12-3/TRBV12-4
TGTGCCAGCAGACGACAGGGATACACTGAAGCTTTCTTT
CASRRQGYTEAFF
>15|TRBD2|NA|TRBJ2-1|TRBV27
TGTGCCAGCAGTCTAGCGGGTGGTGCCTACAATGAGCAGTTCTTC
CASSLAGGAYNEQFF
>13|NA|NA|TRBJ2-7|TRBV29-1
TGCAGCGTTGACGACAGGTTATCGGGCGAGCAGTACTTC
CSVDDRLSGEQYF
>14|TRBD1|NA|TRBJ2-7|TRBV7-2
TGTGCCAGCGGACAGGGGACAGGGACCTACGAGCAGTACTTC
CASGQGTGTYEQYF
>13|NA|NA|TRBJ2-1|TRBV20-1
TGCAGTGCTAGTGCCGGGAGAGATGGTGAGCAGTTCTTC
CSASAGRDGEQFF
>14|NA|NA|TRBJ2-7|TRBV9
TGTGCCAGCAGCCCTCTAGGGAGCTCCTACGAGCAGTACTTC
CASSPLGSSYEQYF
>18|TRBD2|NA|TRBJ2-1|TRBV7-2
TGTGCCAGCAGCTTACCGGGACTAGCGGGAGTTATGGGCTATGAGCAGTTCTTC
CASSLPGLAGVMGYEQFF
>14|NA|NA|TRBJ1-1|TRBV6-5
TGTGCCAGCAGTAATCGGTGGGAGATCTCTGAAGCTTTCTTT
CASSNRWEISEAFF
>13|NA|few|TRBJ2-1|TRBV24-1
TGTGCCACCAGTGATGGGGCCCAACATGAGCAGTTCTTC
CATSDGAQHEQFF
>13|NA|NA|TRBJ1-2|TRBV5-8
TGTGCCAGCAGCCGAGACAGGAACTATGGCTACACCTTC
CASSRDRNYGYTF
>16|NA|NA|TRBJ1-2|TRBV6-5
TGTGCCAGCAGTTTGAGAACAGGGCCCCAAGGGTATGGCTACACCTTC
CASSLRTGPQGYGYTF
>16|TRBD2|NA|TRBJ2-7|TRBV28
TGTGCCAGCAGTTCCCGGACTAGCGGACTGATTTACGAGCAGTACTTC
CASSSRTSGLIYEQYF
>15|NA|NA|TRBJ1-4|TRBV3-1/TRBV3-2
TGTGCCAGCAGCCAAGGCCCTATAGCTAATGAAAAACTGTTTTTT
CASSQGPIANEKLFF
>15|TRBD2|NA|TRBJ2-7|TRBV3-1/TRBV3-2
TGTGCCAGCAGCTCGACTAGCGAGATTTCCTACGAGCAGTACTTC
CASSSTSEISYEQYF
>18|TRBD2|NA|TRBJ2-1|TRBV7-9
TGTGCCAGCAGCTCGACCGAAGAAGACGGGTGGGGGGGCAATGAGCAGTTCTTC
CASSSTEEDGWGGNEQFF
>15|TRBD1|NA|TRBJ1-5|TRBV27
TGTGCCAGCAGTTTAGAGGGGACAGTGAATCAGCCCCAGCATTTT
CASSLEGTVNQPQHF
>14|NA|NA|TRBJ2-3|TRBV30
TGTGCCTGGAGTGAGGGGGGGCGCACAGATACGCAGTATTTT
CAWSEGGRTDTQYF
>15|TRBD1|NA|TRBJ2-3|TRBV18
TGTGCCAGCTCACCGCTGACAGGGAAGACAGATACGCAGTATTTT
CASSPLTGKTDTQYF
>13|TRBD1|NA|TRBJ1-1|TRBV27
TGTGCCAGCTCTGACAGGGTGAACACTGAAGCTTTCTTT
CASSDRVNTEAFF
>13|NA|few|TRBJ1-2|TRBV28
TGTGCCAGCAGCCGGGGGGCGATGGGTGGCTACACCTTC
CASSRGAMGGYTF
>13|NA|few|TRBJ1-5|TRBV2
TGTGCCAGCAGGACCACAGGGAATCAGCCCCAGCATTTT
CASRTTGNQPQHF
>14|NA|NA|TRBJ1-2|TRBV19
TGTGCCAGTATGGCGAACAGGCCTAACTATGGCTACACCTTC
CASMANRPNYGYTF
>14|TRBD1|NA|TRBJ2-7|TRBV28
TGTGCCAGCAGTCCGGACAGGGGAGGGTACGAGCAGTACTTC
CASSPDRGGYEQYF
>11|NA|NA|TRBJ1-2|TRBV12-3/TRBV12-4
TGTGCCAGCAGTTTGGTTCAGGGCTACACCTTC
CASSLVQGYTF
>18|NA|NA|TRBJ1-4|TRBV10-3
TGTGCCATCAGTGAAGGCAGAATAGGAGCTGCAACTAATGAAAAACTGTTTTTT
CAISEGRIGAATNEKLFF
>14|TRBD1|NA|TRBJ1-1|TRBV10-3
TGTGCCATCGGACAGGGGGCAGGTGGAACTGAAGCTTTCTTT
CAIGQGAGGTEAFF
>16|NA|NA|TRBJ2-7|TRBV7-8
TGTGCCAGCAGCTTAAACGCAGGGGGGTCGTTCGACGAGCAGTACTTC
CASSLNAGGSFDEQYF
>13|NA|few|TRBJ2-2|TRBV7-2
TGTGCCAGCAGCTTAGAAGCCACCGGGGAGCTGTTTTTT
CASSLEATGELFF